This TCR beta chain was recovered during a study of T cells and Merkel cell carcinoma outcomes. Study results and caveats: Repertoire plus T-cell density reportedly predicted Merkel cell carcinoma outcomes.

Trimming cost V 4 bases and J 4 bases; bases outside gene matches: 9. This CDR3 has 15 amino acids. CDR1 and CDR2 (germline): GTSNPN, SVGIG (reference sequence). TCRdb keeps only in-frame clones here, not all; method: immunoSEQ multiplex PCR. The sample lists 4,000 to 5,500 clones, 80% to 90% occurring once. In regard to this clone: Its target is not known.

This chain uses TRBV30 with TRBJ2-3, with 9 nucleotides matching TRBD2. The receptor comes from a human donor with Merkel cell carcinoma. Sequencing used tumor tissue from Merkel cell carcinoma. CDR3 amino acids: CAWNYGGRASDTQYF. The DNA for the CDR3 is TGTGCCTGGAATTACGGCGGGAGGGCCTCAGATACGCAGTATTTT.